This TCR beta chain was recorded in a study of blood T cell repertoires in COVID-19. Overall study: The analysed material was cDNA or gDNA that came from T cells, B-cell-depleted T cells, or PBMCs.

As concerns this clone: A read error may account for a junction end that differs from germline.

Method: immunoSEQ multiplex PCR; TCRdb's copy keeps in-frame clones and lacks some. The sample consists of 370,000 or so clones, about 80% of them appearing once. CDR1 and CDR2 (germline): ENHRY, SYGVKD. The CDR3 sequence is 11 residues long. This TCR was sampled from a human donor with acute or convalescent COVID-19. The donor label of this sample is uncertain. The chain combines TRBV10-3 with TRBJ1-1, with D uncertain. Sequencing was carried out using peripheral blood. The CDR3 DNA reads as TGTGCCACCTCCTCGGCGGGTGAATCTTTCTTT. It codes for CATSSAGESFF.